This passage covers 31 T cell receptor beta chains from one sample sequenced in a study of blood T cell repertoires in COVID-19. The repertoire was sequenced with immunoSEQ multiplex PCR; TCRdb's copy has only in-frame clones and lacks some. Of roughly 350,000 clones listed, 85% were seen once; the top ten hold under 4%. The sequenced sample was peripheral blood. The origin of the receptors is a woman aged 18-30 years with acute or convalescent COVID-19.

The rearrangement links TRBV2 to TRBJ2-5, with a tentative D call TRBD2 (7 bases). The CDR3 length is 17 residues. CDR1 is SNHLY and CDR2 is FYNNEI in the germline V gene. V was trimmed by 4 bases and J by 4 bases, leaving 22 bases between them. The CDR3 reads CASSAQGRGAGIETQYF. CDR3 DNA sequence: TGTGCCAGCAGTGCCCAGGGGCGGGGAGCGGGAATAGAGACCCAGTACTTC. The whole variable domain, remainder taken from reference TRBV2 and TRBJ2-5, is EPEVTQTPSHQVTQMGQEVILRCVPISNHLYFYWYRQILGQKVEFLVSFYNNEISEKSEIFDDQFSVERPDGSNFTLKIRSTKLEDSAMYFCASSAQGRGAGIETQYFGPGTRLLVL.

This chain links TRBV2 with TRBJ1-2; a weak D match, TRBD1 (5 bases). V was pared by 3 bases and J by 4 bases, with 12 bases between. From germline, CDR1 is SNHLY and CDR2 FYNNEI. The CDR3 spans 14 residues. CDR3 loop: CASSEGQGLYGYTF. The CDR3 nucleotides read TGTGCCAGCAGTGAGGGGCAGGGCCTCTATGGCTACACCTTC.

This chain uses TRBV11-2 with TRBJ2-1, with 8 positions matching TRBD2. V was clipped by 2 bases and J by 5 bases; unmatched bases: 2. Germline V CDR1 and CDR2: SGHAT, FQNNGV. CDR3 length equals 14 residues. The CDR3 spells CASSLTGGHNEQFF. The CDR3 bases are TGTGCCAGCAGCTTAACGGGAGGGCACAATGAGCAGTTCTTC.

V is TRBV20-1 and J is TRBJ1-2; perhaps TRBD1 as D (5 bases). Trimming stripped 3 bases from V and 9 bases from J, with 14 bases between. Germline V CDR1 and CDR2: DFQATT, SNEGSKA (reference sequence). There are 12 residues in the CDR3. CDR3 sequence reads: CSASQGGASYTF. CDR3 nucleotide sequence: TGCAGTGCTAGTCAGGGCGGAGCAAGCTACACCTTC.

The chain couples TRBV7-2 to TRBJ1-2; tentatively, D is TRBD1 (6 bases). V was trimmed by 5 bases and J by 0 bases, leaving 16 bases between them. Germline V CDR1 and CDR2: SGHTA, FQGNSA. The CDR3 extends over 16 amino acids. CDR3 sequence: CASSPMGWGPNYGYTF. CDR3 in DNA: TGTGCCAGCAGCCCCATGGGTTGGGGGCCTAACTATGGCTACACCTTC.

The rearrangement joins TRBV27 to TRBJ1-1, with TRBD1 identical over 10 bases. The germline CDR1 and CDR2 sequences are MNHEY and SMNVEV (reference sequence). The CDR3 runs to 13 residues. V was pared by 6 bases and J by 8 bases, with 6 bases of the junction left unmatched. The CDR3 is CASRFRDRGEAFF. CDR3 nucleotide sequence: TGTGCCAGCAGATTCCGGGACAGGGGAGAAGCTTTCTTT.

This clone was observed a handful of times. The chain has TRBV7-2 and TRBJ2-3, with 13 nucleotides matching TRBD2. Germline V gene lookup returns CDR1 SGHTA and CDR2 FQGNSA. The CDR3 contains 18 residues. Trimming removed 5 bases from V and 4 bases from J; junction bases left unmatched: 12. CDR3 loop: CASSKLGLAGVMADTQYF. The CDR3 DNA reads TGTGCCAGCAGCAAACTAGGACTAGCGGGGGTTATGGCAGATACGCAGTATTTT.

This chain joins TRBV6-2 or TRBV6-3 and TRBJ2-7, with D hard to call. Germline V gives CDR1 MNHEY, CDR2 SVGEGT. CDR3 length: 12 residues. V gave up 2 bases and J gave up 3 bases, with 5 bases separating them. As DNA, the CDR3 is TGTGCCAGCAGTTACAAGAGCTACGAGCAGTACTTC. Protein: CASSYKSYEQYF.

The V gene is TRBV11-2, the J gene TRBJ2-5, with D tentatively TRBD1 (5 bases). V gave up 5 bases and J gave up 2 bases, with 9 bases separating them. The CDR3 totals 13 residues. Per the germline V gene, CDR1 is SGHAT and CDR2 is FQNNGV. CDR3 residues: CASSPGFQETQYF. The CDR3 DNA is TGTGCCAGCAGCCCAGGGTTTCAAGAGACCCAGTACTTC.

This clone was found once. In nucleotides, the CDR3 is TGTGCCAGCAGTTCTGCAGGGGACTCACCCCTCCACTTT. Its translation is CASSSAGDSPLHF. The V gene is TRBV27, the J gene TRBJ1-6; D may be TRBD1 (6 bases). The CDR3 is made up of 13 amino acids. The germline CDR1 and CDR2 sequences are MNHEY and SMNVEV (reference sequence). Deletions cut 4 bases from V and 10 bases from J, with 11 bases between.

For the CDR3, the DNA is TGTGCCACCAGTGGACGACAGGGGACAGATACGCAGTATTTT. Protein product: CATSGRQGTDTQYF. The chain combines TRBV24-1 with TRBJ2-3; 8 positions match TRBD1. Germline lookup yields CDR1 KGHDR and CDR2 SFDVKD. The CDR3 covers 14 residues. The V gene end was trimmed by 5 bases and the J gene end by 3 bases; junction bases not matched to a gene: 3.

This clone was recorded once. In nucleotides, the CDR3 is TGTGCCAGCAGTCCCGGGGAGGGGGGACCCTACGAGCAGTACTTC. It translates to CASSPGEGGPYEQYF. The chain is built from TRBV3-1 (or the pseudogene TRBV3-2) and TRBJ2-7, with a tentative D call TRBD2 (7 bases). Trimming stripped 6 bases from V and 2 bases from J, with 17 bases between. The CDR3 loop spans 15 amino acids. Per the germline V gene, CDR1 is LGHDT and CDR2 is YNNKEL (reference sequence).

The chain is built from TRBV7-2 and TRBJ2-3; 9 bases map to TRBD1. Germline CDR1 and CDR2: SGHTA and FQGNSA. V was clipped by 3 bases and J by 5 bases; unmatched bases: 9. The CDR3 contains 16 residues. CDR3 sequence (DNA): TGTGCCAGCAGCTTCCTCCTACAGGGGGCAAAAGATACGCAGTATTTT. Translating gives CASSFLLQGAKDTQYF.

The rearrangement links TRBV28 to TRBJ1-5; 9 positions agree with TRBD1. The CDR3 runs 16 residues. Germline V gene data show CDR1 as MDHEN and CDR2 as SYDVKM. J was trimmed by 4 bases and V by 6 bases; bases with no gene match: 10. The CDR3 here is CASSPITGGSNQPQHF. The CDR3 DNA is TGTGCCAGCAGCCCCATCACAGGGGGCTCTAATCAGCCCCAGCATTTT.

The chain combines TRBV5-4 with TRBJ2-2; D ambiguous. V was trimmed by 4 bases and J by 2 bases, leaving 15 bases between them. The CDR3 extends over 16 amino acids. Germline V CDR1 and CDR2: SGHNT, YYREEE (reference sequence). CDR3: CASSPVAAGNTGELFF. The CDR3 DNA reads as TGTGCCAGCAGCCCCGTCGCTGCAGGCAACACCGGGGAGCTGTTTTTT.

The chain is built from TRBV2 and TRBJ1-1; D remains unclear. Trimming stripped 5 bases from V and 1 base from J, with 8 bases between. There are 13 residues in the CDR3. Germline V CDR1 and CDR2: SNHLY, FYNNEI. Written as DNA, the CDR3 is TGTGCCAGCAGTATAAATAGGAACACTGAAGCTTTCTTT. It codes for CASSINRNTEAFF.

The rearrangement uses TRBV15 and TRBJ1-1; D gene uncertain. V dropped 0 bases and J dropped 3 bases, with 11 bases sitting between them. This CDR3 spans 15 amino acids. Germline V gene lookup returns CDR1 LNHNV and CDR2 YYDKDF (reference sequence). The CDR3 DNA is TGTGCCACCAGCAGAGATGGAGGGTCTGACACTGAAGCTTTCTTT. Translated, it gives CATSRDGGSDTEAFF. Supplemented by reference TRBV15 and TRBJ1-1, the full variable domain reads DAMVIQNPRYQVTQFGKPVTLSCSQTLNHNVMYWYQQKSSQAPKLLFHYYDKDFNNEADTPDNFQSRRPNTSFCFLDIRSPGLGDTAMYLCATSRDGGSDTEAFFGQGTRLTVV.

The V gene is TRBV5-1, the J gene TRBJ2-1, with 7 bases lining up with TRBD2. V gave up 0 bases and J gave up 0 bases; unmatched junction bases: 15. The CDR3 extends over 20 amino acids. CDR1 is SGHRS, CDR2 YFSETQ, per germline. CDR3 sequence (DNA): TGCGCCAGCAGCTTGGCCGGACTAGGGGTCGGGGGAGGCTCCTACAATGAGCAGTTCTTC. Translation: CASSLAGLGVGGGSYNEQFF.

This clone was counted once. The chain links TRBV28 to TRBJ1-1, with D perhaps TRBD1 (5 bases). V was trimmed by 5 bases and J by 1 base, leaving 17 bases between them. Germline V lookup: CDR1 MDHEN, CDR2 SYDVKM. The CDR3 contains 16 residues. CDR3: CASSPSSWRGNTEAFF. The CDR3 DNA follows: TGTGCCAGCAGTCCCTCGAGTTGGAGGGGGAACACTGAAGCTTTCTTT. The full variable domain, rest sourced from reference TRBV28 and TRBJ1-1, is DVKVTQSSRYLVKRTGEKVFLECVQDMDHENMFWYRQDPGLGLRLIYFSYDVKMKEKGDIPEGYSVSREKKERFSLILESASTNQTSMYLCASSPSSWRGNTEAFFGQGTRLTVV.

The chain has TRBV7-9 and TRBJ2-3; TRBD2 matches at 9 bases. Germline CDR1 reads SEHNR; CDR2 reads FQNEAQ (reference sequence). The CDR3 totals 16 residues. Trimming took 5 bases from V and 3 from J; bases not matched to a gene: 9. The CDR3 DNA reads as TGTGCCAGCAGCCCGCAGACTAGCGGAGTGACAGATACGCAGTATTTT. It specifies CASSPQTSGVTDTQYF.

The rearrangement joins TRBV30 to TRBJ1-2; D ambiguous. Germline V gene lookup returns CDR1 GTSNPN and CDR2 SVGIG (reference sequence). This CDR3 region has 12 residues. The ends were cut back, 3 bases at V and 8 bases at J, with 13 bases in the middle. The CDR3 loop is CAWSVWSRGYTF. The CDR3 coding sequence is TGTGCCTGGAGCGTTTGGAGTCGCGGCTACACCTTC.

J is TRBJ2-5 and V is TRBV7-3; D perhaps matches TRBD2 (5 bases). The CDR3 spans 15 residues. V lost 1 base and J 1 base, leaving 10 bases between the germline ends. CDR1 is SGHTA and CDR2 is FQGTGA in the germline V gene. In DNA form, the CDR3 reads TGTGCCAGCAGCTTAAGTCGGGGAACCCAAGAGACCCAGTACTTC. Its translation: CASSLSRGTQETQYF. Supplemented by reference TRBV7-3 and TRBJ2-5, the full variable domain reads GAGVSQTPSNKVTEKGKYVELRCDPISGHTALYWYRQSLGQGPEFLIYFQGTGAADDSGLPNDRFFAVRPEGSVSTLKIQRTERGDSAVYLCASSLSRGTQETQYFGPGTRLLVL.

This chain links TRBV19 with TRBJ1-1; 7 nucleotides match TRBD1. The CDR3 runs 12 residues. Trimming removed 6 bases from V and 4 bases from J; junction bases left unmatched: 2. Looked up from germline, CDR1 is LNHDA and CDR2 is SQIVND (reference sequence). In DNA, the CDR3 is TGTGCCAGTAGGACAGGGATCACTGAAGCTTTCTTT. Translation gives CASRTGITEAFF.

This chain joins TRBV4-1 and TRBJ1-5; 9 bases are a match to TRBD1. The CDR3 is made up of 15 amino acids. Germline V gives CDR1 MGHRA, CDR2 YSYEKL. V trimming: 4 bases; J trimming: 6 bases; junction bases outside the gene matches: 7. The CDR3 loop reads CASSPGQGSLQPQHF. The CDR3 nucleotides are TGCGCCAGCAGCCCGGGACAGGGAAGCCTTCAGCCCCAGCATTTT.

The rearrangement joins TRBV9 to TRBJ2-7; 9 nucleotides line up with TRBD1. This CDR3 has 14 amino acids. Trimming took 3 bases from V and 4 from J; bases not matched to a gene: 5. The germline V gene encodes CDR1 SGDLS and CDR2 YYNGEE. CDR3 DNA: TGTGCCAGCAGCGGTACAGGGGGCCTGTACGAGCAGTACTTC. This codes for CASSGTGGLYEQYF.

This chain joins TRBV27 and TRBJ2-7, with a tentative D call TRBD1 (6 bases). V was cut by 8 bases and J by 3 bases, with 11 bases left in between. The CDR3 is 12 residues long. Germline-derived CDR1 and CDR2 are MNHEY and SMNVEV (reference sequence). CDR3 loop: CASGGSYYEQYF. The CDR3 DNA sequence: TGTGCCAGCGGGGGCAGCTACTACGAGCAGTACTTC.

CDR3 sequence reads: CASSALLGGAFF. The DNA for the CDR3 is TGCGCCAGCAGCGCGCTTCTCGGCGGAGCTTTCTTT. The V and J genes are TRBV4-1 and TRBJ1-1; D is undetermined. CDR1 is MGHRA and CDR2 is YSYEKL in the germline V gene. The germline V and J ends were trimmed by 5 bases and 10 bases, with 14 bases remaining between them. CDR3 length: 12 amino acids.

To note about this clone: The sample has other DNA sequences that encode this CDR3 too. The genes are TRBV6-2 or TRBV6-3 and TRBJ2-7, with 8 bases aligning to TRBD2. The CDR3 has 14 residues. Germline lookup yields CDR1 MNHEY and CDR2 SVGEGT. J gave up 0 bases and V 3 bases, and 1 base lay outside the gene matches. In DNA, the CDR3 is TGTGCCAGCAGTTATACTAGCGGCTCCTACGAGCAGTACTTC. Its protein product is CASSYTSGSYEQYF.

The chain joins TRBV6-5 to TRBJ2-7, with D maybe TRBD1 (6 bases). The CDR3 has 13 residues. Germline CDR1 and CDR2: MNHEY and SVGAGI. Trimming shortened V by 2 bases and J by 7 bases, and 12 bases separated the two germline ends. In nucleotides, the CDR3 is TGTGCCAGCAGTTACCCCCCAGGGGAAGAGCAGTACTTC. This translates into CASSYPPGEEQYF.

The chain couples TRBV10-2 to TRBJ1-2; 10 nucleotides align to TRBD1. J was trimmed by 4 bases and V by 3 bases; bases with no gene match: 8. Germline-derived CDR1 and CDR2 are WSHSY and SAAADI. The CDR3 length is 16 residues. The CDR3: CASSERGQGSIYGYTF. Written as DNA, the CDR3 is TGCGCCAGCAGTGAAAGGGGACAGGGGAGTATCTATGGCTACACCTTC.

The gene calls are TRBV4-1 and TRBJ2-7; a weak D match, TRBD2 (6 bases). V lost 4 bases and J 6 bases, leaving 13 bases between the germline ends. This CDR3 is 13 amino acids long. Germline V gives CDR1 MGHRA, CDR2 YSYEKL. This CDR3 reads CASSPPAGFEQYF. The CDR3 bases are TGCGCCAGCAGCCCACCTGCGGGGTTCGAGCAGTACTTC.